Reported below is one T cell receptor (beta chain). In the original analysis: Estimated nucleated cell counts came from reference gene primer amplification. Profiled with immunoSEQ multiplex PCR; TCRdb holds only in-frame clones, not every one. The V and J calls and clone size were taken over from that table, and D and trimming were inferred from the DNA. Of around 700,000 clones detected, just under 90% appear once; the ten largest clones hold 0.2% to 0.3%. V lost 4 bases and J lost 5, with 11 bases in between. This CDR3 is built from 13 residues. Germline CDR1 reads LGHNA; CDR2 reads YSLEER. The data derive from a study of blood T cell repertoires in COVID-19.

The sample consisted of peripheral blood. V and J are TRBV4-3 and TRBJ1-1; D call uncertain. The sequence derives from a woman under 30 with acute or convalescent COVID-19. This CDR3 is CASSRKRGTEAFF. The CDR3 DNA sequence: TGCGCCAGCAGCCGGAAAAGAGGGACTGAAGCTTTCTTT.